These T cell receptor beta chains were read from a single sample in a study of blood T cells in healthy people across ages. TCRdb independently ran MiXCR on the 5' RACE reads; one entry per CDR3 protein. In the table there are around 1,600,000 distinct CDR3 sequences, around 40% of which are singletons. Material: blood. Receptors originate from a woman younger than 30 in good health. The CDR3 runs from the conserved cysteine through the conserved F or W. A D gene is named only where the DNA matches it firmly. Part of the rows lack a size; the others show once, few, many or a class for expanded clones.

clone_size,j_call,d_call,v_call,cdr3_aa,cdr3_nt
few,TRBJ2-7,-,TRBV5-1,CASSLLQGGMYEQYF,TGCGCCAGCAGCTTGCTACAGGGTGGCATGTACGAGCAGTACTTC
-,TRBJ1-1,-,TRBV6-5,CASSYILGVGWTEAFF,TGTGCCAGCAGTTACATTCTGGGGGTGGGATGGACTGAAGCTTTCTTT
-,TRBJ2-4,-,TRBV12-3/TRBV12-4,CASSKQGRAKNIQYF,TGTGCCAGCAGTAAACAGGGTAGGGCCAAAAACATTCAGTACTTC
-,TRBJ2-1,-,TRBV7-2,CASGLLRASEQFF,TGTGCCAGCGGCTTACTCAGGGCTAGTGAGCAGTTCTTC
few,TRBJ2-7,TRBD1,TRBV12-3/TRBV12-4,CASSRGSDRVSSYEQYF,TGTGCCAGCAGCCGAGGATCAGACAGGGTCAGTTCCTACGAGCAGTACTTC
few,TRBJ2-7,-,TRBV21-1,CASSNWDYEQYF,TGTGCCAGCAGCAATTGGGATTACGAGCAGTACTTC
many,TRBJ1-5,-,TRBV12-3/TRBV12-4,CASSFLTGNQPQHF,TGTGCCAGCAGTTTTTTGACGGGCAATCAGCCCCAGCATTTT
-,TRBJ2-5,TRBD2,TRBV9,CASSVDPGGQETQYF,TGTGCCAGCAGCGTAGATCCGGGGGGCCAAGAGACCCAGTACTTC
-,TRBJ2-3,-,TRBV5-4,CASSLPSGSPDTQYF,TGTGCCAGCAGCCTACCCTCGGGGTCCCCAGATACGCAGTATTTT
-,TRBJ2-3,-,TRBV9,CASSGGVGHLGADTQYF,TGTGCCAGCAGCGGTGGCGTGGGACACCTTGGGGCAGATACGCAGTATTTT
-,TRBJ2-5,TRBD2,TRBV7-2,CASSLSRLAEGNEQYF,TGTGCCAGCAGCTTAAGTCGGCTAGCGGAAGGGAATGAGCAGTACTTC
-,TRBJ2-1,-,TRBV27,CASTPKGSPYNEQFF,TGTGCCAGCACCCCTAAAGGGTCTCCTTACAATGAGCAGTTCTTC
-,TRBJ2-7,-,TRBV6-6,CASRSLQGRGEQYF,TGTGCCAGCAGATCCCTACAGGGCCGAGGCGAGCAGTACTTC
-,TRBJ2-7,-,TRBV4-2,CASSQVGELYYEQYF,TGTGCCAGCAGCCAAGTAGGCGAACTCTACTACGAGCAGTACTTC
few,TRBJ1-2,TRBD1,TRBV29-1,CSGGDRAHGYTF,TGCAGCGGGGGTGACAGGGCCCATGGCTACACCTTC
-,TRBJ2-5,-,TRBV11-2,CASSREHTGRETQYF,TGTGCCAGCAGTAGGGAGCACACAGGGAGGGAGACCCAGTACTTC
-,TRBJ2-7,-,TRBV6-2/TRBV6-3,CASSYAGSYNEQYF,TGTGCCAGCAGTTACGCCGGGAGTTACAATGAGCAGTACTTC
-,TRBJ1-4,TRBD1,TRBV7-9,CASSEGQLFGEKLFF,TGTGCCAGCAGCGAGGGACAGCTCTTCGGGGAAAAACTGTTTTTT
-,TRBJ2-3,-,TRBV20-1,CSARRTPRTDTQYF,TGCAGTGCTAGACGGACACCACGCACAGATACGCAGTATTTT
-,TRBJ1-4,TRBD1,TRBV29-1,CSVELVRRDRGDEKLFF,TGCAGCGTTGAGCTGGTACGCCGGGACAGGGGAGATGAAAAACTGTTTTTT
-,TRBJ2-5,-,TRBV7-9,CASSDGLKETQYF,TGTGCCAGCAGCGACGGGCTAAAAGAGACCCAGTACTTC
-,TRBJ2-3,TRBD2,TRBV20-1,CSVQNLAGGADTQYF,TGCAGTGTCCAGAATCTAGCGGGTGGAGCAGATACGCAGTATTTT
once,TRBJ1-2,TRBD1,TRBV4-3,CAISQDGGQGPYYGYTF,TGCGCCATCAGCCAAGACGGAGGACAGGGACCCTACTATGGCTACACCTTC
-,TRBJ1-2,-,TRBV2,CASTRDNYGYTF,TGTGCCAGCACGAGGGACAACTATGGCTACACCTTC
-,TRBJ2-7,TRBD1,TRBV10-3,CAISAVTGGNLYEQYF,TGTGCCATCAGTGCTGTTACAGGGGGGAATCTATACGAGCAGTACTTC
-,TRBJ2-5,TRBD2,TRBV2,CASSGSSGVGETQYF,TGTGCCAGCAGTGGTTCCAGCGGGGTAGGAGAGACCCAGTACTTC
-,TRBJ2-5,-,TRBV12-5,CASGSPGDGETQYF,TGTGCTAGTGGTTCGCCGGGGGACGGAGAGACCCAGTACTTC
once,TRBJ2-7,-,TRBV20-1,CSARDIQKGSYEQYF,TGCAGTGCTAGAGATATACAGAAGGGTTCCTACGAACAGTACTTC
-,TRBJ2-3,-,TRBV6-2/TRBV6-3,CASRKQAPTDTQYF,TGTGCCAGCAGGAAACAGGCGCCCACAGATACGCAGTATTTT
-,TRBJ1-6,-,TRBV2,CASRENSPLHF,TGTGCCAGCAGAGAGAATTCACCCCTCCACTTT
-,TRBJ2-1,-,TRBV6-2/TRBV6-3,CASSYSWGNEQFF,TGTGCCAGCAGTTACTCTTGGGGTAATGAGCAGTTCTTC
few,TRBJ2-1,TRBD2,TRBV6-2/TRBV6-3,CASSSRTSGVFSYNEQFF,TGTGCCAGCAGTTCCCGGACTAGCGGGGTTTTCTCCTACAATGAGCAGTTCTTC
few,TRBJ2-4,-,TRBV4-3,CASSQDREGTMEYF,TGCGCCAGCAGCCAAGATCGCGAGGGAACCATGGAGTACTTC
few,TRBJ2-7,TRBD1,TRBV18,CASSDTGVHEQYF,TGTGCCAGCTCAGACACAGGGGTCCACGAGCAGTACTTC
-,TRBJ2-7,TRBD2,TRBV20-1,CSWEREGREYEQYF,TGCAGCTGGGAAAGGGAGGGCCGGGAGTACGAGCAGTACTTC
many,TRBJ2-7,-,TRBV29-1,CSVRGGTGEQYF,TGCAGCGTTCGTGGCGGGACGGGTGAGCAGTACTTC
-,TRBJ2-1,TRBD1,TRBV10-3,CAISDIITGGYEQFF,TGTGCCATCAGTGACATCATTACAGGGGGATATGAGCAGTTCTTC
few,TRBJ1-5,-,TRBV20-1,CSARTWNQPQHF,TGCAGTGCCCGGACTTGGAATCAGCCCCAGCATTTT
-,TRBJ2-1,TRBD1,TRBV2,CARDRASYNEQFF,TGTGCCAGGGACAGGGCCTCCTACAACGAGCAGTTCTTC
-,TRBJ1-1,-,TRBV18,CASSRDGEDYTEAFF,TGTGCCAGCTCCCGGGACGGAGAGGATTACACTGAAGCTTTCTTT
few,TRBJ2-7,-,TRBV20-1,CSASRTPSREQYF,TGCAGTGCTTCCCGAACCCCCTCTCGCGAGCAGTACTTC
few,TRBJ1-5,-,TRBV29-1,CSVGTQPQHF,TGCAGCGTTGGCACTCAGCCCCAGCATTTT
-,TRBJ1-1,-,TRBV28,CVSSLNTDLMNTEAFF,TGTGTCAGCAGCCTTAACACGGACCTGATGAACACTGAAGCTTTCTTT
few,TRBJ2-7,-,TRBV6-5,CASRGLSSYEQYF,TGTGCCAGCAGAGGCTTAAGCTCCTACGAGCAGTACTTC
-,TRBJ2-5,-,TRBV11-2,CASSGTDWYQETQYF,TGTGCCAGCAGCGGTACCGATTGGTACCAAGAGACCCAGTACTTC
few,TRBJ2-5,-,TRBV6-5,CASSYSPPHQETQYF,TGTGCCAGCAGTTACTCACCACCACACCAAGAGACCCAGTACTTC
-,TRBJ2-7,-,TRBV7-9,CASSSLASPFDEQYF,TGTGCCAGCAGCTCCCTAGCTAGTCCCTTTGACGAGCAGTACTTC
-,TRBJ2-2,-,TRBV4-3,CASSQDGRQTGELFF,TGCGCCAGCAGCCAAGACGGGAGACAGACCGGGGAGCTGTTTTTT
-,TRBJ2-7,-,TRBV7-9,CASSVWEDGEQYF,TGTGCCAGCAGTGTCTGGGAGGACGGCGAGCAGTACTTC
-,TRBJ2-5,-,TRBV20-1,CSARGLRGLGEQYF,TGCAGTGCTAGAGGGCTCAGGGGATTGGGTGAGCAGTACTTC
-,TRBJ1-2,TRBD1,TRBV14,CASSQQDRAYGYTF,TGTGCCAGCAGCCAACAGGACAGGGCGTATGGCTACACCTTC
few,TRBJ1-2,-,TRBV30,CAWSVGFGDGYTF,TGTGCCTGGAGTGTTGGGTTCGGGGACGGCTACACCTTC
few,TRBJ2-5,TRBD1,TRBV11-2,CASSFRDRGHETQYF,TGTGCCAGCAGCTTCCGGGACAGGGGGCATGAGACCCAGTACTTC
few,TRBJ2-7,-,TRBV4-1,CASSQDLTDRYEQYF,TGCGCCAGCAGCCAAGATCTGACAGACCGGTACGAGCAGTACTTC
few,TRBJ2-5,-,TRBV7-9,CASSSRSGQETQYF,TGTGCCAGCAGCTCTCGTAGCGGACAAGAGACCCAGTACTTC
-,TRBJ2-1,-,TRBV2,CASVQGLYNKQFF,TGTGCCAGCGTTCAGGGTCTTTACAATAAGCAGTTCTTC
-,TRBJ2-1,TRBD2,TRBV12-3/TRBV12-4,CASTLGLAGGVEQFF,TGTGCCAGCACCCTGGGACTAGCGGGAGGAGTCGAGCAGTTCTTC
-,TRBJ2-7,TRBD2,TRBV20-1,CSARTYFREENYEQYF,TGCAGTGCCCGCACTTATTTTCGGGAGGAAAACTACGAGCAGTACTTC
-,TRBJ1-6,-,TRBV7-9,CASSPSAANSPLHF,TGTGCCAGCAGCCCATCGGCCGCCAATTCACCCCTCCACTTT